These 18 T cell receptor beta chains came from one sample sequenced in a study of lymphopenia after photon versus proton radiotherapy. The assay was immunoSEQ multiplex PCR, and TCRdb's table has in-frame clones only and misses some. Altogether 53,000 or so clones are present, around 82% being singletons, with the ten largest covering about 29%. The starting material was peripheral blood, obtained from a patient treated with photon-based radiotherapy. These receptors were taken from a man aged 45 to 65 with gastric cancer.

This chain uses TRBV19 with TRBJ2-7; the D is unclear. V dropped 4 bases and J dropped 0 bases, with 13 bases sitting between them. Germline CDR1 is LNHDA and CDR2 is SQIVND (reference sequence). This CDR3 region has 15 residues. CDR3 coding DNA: TGTGCCAGTAGTAAGTCCCCAACAAGCTCCTACGAGCAGTACTTC. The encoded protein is CASSKSPTSSYEQYF.

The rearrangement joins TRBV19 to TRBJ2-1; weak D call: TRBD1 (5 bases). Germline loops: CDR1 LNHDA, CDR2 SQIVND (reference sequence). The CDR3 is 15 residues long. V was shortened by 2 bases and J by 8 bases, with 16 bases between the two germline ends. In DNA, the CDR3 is TGTGCCAGTAGTATATCCAGGGTTGATTTCGATGAGCAGTTCTTC. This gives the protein CASSISRVDFDEQFF.

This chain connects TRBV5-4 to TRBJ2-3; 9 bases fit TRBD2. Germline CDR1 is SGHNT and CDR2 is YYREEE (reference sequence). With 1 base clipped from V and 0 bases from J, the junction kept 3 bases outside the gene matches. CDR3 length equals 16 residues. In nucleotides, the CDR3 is TGTGCCAGCAGCTTGCCGCTAGCGGGGAGCACAGATACGCAGTATTTT. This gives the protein CASSLPLAGSTDTQYF.

This CDR3 reads CASSYSAGAETQYF. CDR3 nucleotide sequence: TGTGCCAGCAGTTACTCGGCGGGAGCTGAGACCCAGTACTTC. V is TRBV6-5 and J is TRBJ2-5; 7 bases fit TRBD2. Germline-derived CDR1 and CDR2 are MNHEY and SVGAGI. This CDR3 is built from 14 residues. With V trimmed by 0 bases and J by 5 bases, 3 bases remained unmatched.

CDR3 in amino acids: CASSLQGVGNTEAFF. CDR3 DNA sequence: TGTGCCAGCAGCTTGCAGGGAGTCGGTAACACTGAAGCTTTCTTT. The chain joins TRBV11-1 to TRBJ1-1; D is perhaps TRBD1 (5 bases). Deletions cut 3 bases from V and 2 bases from J, with 13 bases between. Germline CDR1 and CDR2: SGHAT and FQDESV (reference sequence). CDR3 size: 15 residues.

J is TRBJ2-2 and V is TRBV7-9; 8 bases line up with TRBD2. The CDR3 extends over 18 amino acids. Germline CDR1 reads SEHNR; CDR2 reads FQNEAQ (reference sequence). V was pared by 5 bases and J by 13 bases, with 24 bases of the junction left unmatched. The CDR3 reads CASSLGSTGHRFGRGLFF. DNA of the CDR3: TGTGCCAGCAGCCTGGGCTCAACGGGACATCGATTCGGGAGGGGGCTGTTTTTT. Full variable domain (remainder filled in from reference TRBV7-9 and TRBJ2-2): DTGVSQNPRHKITKRGQNVTFRCDPISEHNRLYWYRQTLGQGPEFLTYFQNEAQLEKSRLLSDRFSAERPKGSFSTLEIQRTEQGDSAMYLCASSLGSTGHRFGRGLFFGEGSRLTVL.

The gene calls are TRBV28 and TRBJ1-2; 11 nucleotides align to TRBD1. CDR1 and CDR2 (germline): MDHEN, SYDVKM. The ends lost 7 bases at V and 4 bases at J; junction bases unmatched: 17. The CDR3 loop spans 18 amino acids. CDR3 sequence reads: CASTNYRGQGGTSYGYTF. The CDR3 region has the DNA TGTGCCAGCACTAATTACAGGGGACAGGGGGGCACATCCTATGGCTACACCTTC.

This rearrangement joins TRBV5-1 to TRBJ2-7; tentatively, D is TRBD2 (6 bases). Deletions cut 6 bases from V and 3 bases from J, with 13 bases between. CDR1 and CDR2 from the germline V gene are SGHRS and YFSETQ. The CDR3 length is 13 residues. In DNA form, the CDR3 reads TGCGCCAGCAACGGCGGGACGGGCTACGAGCAGTACTTC. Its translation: CASNGGTGYEQYF.

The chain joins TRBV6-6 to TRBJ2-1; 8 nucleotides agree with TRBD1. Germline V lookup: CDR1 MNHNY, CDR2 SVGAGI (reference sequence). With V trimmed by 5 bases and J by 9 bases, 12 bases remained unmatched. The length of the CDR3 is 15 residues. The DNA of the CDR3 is TGTGCCAGCAGTACCCCGGACAGGGTTAAAGTTGAGCAGTTCTTC. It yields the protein CASSTPDRVKVEQFF.

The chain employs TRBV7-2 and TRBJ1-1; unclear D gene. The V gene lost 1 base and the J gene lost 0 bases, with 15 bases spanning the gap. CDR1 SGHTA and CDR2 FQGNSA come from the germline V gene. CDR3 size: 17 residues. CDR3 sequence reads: CASSLGLGRFMNTEAFF. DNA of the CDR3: TGTGCCAGCAGCTTAGGGTTGGGCCGTTTCATGAACACTGAAGCTTTCTTT.

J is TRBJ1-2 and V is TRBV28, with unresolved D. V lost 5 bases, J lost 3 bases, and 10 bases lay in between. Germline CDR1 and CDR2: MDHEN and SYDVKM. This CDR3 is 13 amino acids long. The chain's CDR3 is CASSLTRDYGYTF. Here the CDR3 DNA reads TGTGCCAGCAGTCTGACACGGGACTATGGCTACACCTTC.

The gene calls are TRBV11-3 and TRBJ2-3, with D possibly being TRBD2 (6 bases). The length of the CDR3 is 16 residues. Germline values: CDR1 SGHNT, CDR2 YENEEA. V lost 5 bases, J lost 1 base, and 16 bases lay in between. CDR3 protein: CASSTSNGGGTDTQYF. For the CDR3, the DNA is TGTGCCAGCAGCACGTCTAACGGAGGGGGCACAGATACGCAGTATTTT.

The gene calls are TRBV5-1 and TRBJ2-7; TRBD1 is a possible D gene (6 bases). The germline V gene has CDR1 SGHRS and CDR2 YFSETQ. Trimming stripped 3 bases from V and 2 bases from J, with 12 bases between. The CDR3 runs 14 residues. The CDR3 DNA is TGCGCCAGCAGCTGGGACACCAATACCTACGAGCAGTACTTC. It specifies CASSWDTNTYEQYF.

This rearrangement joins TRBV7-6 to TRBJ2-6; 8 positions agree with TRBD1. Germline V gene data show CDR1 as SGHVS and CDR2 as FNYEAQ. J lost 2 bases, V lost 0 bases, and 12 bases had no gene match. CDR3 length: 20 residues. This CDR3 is CASSLAPGRGTGAGANVLTF. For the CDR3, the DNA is TGTGCCAGCAGCTTAGCTCCCGGCCGTGGGACAGGAGCTGGGGCCAACGTCCTGACTTTC.

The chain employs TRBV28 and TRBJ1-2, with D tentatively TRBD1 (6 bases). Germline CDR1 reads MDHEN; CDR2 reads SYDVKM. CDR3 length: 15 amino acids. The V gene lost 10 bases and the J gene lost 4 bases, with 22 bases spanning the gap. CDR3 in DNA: TGTGCCACCACCCGGGGGGGGGCTGTCGGCTATGGCTACACCTTC. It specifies CATTRGGAVGYGYTF.

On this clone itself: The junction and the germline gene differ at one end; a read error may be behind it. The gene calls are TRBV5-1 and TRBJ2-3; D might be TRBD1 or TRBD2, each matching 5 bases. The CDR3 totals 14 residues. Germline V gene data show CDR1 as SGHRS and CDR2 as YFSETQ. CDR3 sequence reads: CASSRDLRSDTQCF. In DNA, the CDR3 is TGCGCCAGCAGCCGGGACCTCCGGTCAGATACGCAGTGTTTT.

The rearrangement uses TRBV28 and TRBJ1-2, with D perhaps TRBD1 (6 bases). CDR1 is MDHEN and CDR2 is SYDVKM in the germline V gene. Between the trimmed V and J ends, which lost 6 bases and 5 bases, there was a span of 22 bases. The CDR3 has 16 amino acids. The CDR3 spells CASRQTAGVGWYGYTF. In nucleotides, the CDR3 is TGTGCCAGCAGGCAAACCGCAGGGGTAGGTTGGTATGGCTACACCTTC.

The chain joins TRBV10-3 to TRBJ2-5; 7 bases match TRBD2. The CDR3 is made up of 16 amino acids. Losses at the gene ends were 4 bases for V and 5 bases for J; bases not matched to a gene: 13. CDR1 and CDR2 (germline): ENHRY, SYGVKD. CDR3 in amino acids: CAISGFDGAGVETQYF. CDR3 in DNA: TGTGCCATCAGTGGATTCGACGGTGCGGGAGTCGAGACCCAGTACTTC.